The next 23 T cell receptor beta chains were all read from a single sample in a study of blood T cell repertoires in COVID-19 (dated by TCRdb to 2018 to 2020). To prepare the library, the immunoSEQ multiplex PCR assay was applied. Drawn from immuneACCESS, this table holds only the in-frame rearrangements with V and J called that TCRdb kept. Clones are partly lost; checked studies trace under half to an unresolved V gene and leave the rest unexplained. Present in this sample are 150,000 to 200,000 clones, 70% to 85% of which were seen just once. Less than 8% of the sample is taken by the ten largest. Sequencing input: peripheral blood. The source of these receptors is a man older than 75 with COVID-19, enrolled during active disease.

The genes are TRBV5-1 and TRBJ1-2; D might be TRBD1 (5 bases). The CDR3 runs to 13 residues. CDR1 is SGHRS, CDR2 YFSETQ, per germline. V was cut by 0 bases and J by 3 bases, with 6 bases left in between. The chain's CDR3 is CASSLVGDYGYTF. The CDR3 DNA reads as TGCGCCAGCAGCTTGGTAGGGGACTATGGCTACACCTTC.

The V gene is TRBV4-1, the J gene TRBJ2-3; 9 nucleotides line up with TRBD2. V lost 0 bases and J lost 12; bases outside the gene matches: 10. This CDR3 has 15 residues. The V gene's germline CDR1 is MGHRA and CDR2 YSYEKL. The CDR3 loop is CASSQDQAGGPRQYF. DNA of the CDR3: TGCGCCAGCAGCCAAGATCAAGCGGGGGGCCCCCGCCAGTATTTT.

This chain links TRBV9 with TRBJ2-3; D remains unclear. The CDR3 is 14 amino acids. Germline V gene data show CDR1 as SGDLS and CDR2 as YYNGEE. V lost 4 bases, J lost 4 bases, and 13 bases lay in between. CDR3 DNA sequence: TGTGCCAGCAGCATAGCTAACGCGGCAGATACGCAGTATTTT. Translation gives CASSIANAADTQYF.

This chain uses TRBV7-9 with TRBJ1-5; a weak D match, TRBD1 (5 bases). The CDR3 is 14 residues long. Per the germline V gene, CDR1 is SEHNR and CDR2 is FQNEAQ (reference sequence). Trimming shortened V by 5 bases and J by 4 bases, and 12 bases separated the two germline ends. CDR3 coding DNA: TGTGCCAGCAGCGGCGGTGGGGGGAATCAGCCCCAGCATTTT. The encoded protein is CASSGGGGNQPQHF.

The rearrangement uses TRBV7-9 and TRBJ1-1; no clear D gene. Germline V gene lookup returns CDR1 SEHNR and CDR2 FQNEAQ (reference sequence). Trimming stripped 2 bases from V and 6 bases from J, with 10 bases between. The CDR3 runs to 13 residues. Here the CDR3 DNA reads TGTGCCAGCAGCTTACAGGTAACCGCTGAAGCTTTCTTT. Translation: CASSLQVTAEAFF. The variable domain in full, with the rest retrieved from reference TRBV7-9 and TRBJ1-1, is DTGVSQNPRHKITKRGQNVTFRCDPISEHNRLYWYRQTLGQGPEFLTYFQNEAQLEKSRLLSDRFSAERPKGSFSTLEIQRTEQGDSAMYLCASSLQVTAEAFFGQGTRLTVV.

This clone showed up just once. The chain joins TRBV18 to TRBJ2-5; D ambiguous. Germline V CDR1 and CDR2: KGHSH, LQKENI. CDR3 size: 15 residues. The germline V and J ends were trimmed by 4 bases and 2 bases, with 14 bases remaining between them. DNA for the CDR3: TGTGCCAGCTCACAAACCATACAGTTTCAAGAGACCCAGTACTTC. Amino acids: CASSQTIQFQETQYF.

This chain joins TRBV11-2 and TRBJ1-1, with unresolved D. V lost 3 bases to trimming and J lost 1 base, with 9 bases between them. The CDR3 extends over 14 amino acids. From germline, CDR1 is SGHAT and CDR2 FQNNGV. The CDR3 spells CASSFRSGNTEAFF. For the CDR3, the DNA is TGTGCCAGCAGCTTTAGGTCAGGGAACACTGAAGCTTTCTTT.

The CDR3 loop is CATSRNIEQFF. As DNA, the CDR3 is TGTGCCACCAGCAGGAACATAGAGCAGTTCTTC. The gene calls are TRBV15 and TRBJ2-1, with D unresolved. CDR3 length: 11 residues. From germline, CDR1 is LNHNV and CDR2 YYDKDF (reference sequence). Trimming pared 3 bases from V and 10 bases from J, leaving 7 bases between.

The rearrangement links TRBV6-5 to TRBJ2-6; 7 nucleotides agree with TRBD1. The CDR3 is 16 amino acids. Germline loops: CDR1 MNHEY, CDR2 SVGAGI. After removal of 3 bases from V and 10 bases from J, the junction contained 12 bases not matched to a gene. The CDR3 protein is CASSYRGSQGENVLTF. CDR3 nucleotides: TGTGCCAGCAGTTATCGAGGGAGCCAGGGGGAGAACGTCCTGACTTTC.

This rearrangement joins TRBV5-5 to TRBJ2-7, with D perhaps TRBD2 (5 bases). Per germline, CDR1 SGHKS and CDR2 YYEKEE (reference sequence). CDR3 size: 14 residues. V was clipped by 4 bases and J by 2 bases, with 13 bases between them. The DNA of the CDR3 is TGTGCCAGCAGCCGCAGCGGTACCCCCTACGAGCAGTACTTC. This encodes CASSRSGTPYEQYF.

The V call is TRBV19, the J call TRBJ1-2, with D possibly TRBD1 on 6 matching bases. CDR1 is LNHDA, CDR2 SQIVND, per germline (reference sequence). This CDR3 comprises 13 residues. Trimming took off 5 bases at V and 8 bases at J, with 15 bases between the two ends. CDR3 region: CASSPDGTKGYTF. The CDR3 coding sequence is TGTGCCAGTAGTCCCGACGGGACAAAGGGCTACACCTTC.

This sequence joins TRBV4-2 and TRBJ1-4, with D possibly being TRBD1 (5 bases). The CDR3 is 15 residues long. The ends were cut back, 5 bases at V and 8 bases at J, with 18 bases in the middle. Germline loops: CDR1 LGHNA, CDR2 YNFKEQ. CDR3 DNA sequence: TGTGCCAGCAGCGCAGGGACTCGGAGAGGCGAAAAACTGTTTTTT. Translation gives CASSAGTRRGEKLFF.

Written as DNA, the CDR3 is TGTGCCAGCAGAAACGCCGGGACAGGGGCTATCTACGAGCAGTACTTC. Translated, it gives CASRNAGTGAIYEQYF. V gene TRBV28 combines with J gene TRBJ2-7; 10 bases map to TRBD1. V lost 6 bases to trimming and J lost 3 bases; unmatched junction nucleotides: 11. Germline loops: CDR1 MDHEN, CDR2 SYDVKM. CDR3 length equals 16 residues.

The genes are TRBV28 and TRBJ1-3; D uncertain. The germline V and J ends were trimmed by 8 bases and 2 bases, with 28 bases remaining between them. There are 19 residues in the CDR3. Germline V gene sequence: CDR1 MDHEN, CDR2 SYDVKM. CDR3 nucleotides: TGTGCCAGCTCCTTACCCCTCCCAACATACGATGCTGCTGGAAACACCATATATTTT. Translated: CASSLPLPTYDAAGNTIYF. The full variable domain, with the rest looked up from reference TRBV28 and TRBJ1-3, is DVKVTQSSRYLVKRTGEKVFLECVQDMDHENMFWYRQDPGLGLRLIYFSYDVKMKEKGDIPEGYSVSREKKERFSLILESASTNQTSMYLCASSLPLPTYDAAGNTIYFGEGSWLTVV.

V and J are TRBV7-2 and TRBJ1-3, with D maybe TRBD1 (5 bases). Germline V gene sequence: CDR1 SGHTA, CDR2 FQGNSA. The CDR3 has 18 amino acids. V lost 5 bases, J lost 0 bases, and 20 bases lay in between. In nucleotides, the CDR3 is TGTGCCAGCAGCGTCCGGGGGTGGAAAGGGTCCTCTGGAAACACCATATATTTT. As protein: CASSVRGWKGSSGNTIYF.

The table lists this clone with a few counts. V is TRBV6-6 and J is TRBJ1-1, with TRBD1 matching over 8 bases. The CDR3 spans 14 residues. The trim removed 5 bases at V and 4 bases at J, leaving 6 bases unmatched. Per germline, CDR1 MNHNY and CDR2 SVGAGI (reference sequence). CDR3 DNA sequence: TGTGCCAGCAGTGGACAGGGCGGCGCCACTGAAGCTTTCTTT. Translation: CASSGQGGATEAFF.

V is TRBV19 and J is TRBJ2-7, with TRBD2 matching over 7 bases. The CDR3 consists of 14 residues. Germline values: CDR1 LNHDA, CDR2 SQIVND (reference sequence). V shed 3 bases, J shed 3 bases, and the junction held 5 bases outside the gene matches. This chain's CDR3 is CASSMGGQLYEQYF. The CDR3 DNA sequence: TGTGCCAGTAGTATGGGAGGGCAGCTCTACGAGCAGTACTTC. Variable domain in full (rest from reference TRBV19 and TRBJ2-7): DGGITQSPKYLFRKEGQNVTLSCEQNLNHDAMYWYRQDPGQGLRLIYYSQIVNDFQKGDIAEGYSVSREKKESFPLTVTSAQKNPTAFYLCASSMGGQLYEQYFGPGTRLTVT.

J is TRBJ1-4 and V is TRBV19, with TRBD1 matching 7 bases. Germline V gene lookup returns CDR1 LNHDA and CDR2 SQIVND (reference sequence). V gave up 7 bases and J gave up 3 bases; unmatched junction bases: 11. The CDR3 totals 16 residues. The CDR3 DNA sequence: TGTGCCAGTACTCCGGGGACAGTCTGGGCTAATGAAAAACTGTTTTTT. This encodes CASTPGTVWANEKLFF.

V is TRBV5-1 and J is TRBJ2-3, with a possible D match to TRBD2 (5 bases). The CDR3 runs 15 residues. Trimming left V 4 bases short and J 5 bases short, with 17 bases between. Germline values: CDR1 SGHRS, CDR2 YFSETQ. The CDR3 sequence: CASSLRDPREDTQYF. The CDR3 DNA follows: TGCGCCAGCAGCCTCCGGGATCCTAGGGAAGATACGCAGTATTTT. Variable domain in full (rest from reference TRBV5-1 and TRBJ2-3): KAGVTQTPRYLIKTRGQQVTLSCSPISGHRSVSWYQQTPGQGLQFLFEYFSETQRNKGNFPGRFSGRQFSNSRSEMNVSTLELGDSALYLCASSLRDPREDTQYFGPGTRLTVL.

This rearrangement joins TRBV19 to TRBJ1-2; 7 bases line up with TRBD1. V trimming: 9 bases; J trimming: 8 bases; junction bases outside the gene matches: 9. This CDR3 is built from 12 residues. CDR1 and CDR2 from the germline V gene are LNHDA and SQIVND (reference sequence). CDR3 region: CASRETGYGYTF. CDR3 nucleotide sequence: TGTGCCAGCAGGGAGACAGGGTACGGCTACACCTTC.

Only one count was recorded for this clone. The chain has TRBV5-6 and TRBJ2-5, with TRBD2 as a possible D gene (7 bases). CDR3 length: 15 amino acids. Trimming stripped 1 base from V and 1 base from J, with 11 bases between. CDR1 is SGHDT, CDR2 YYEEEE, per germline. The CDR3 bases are TGTGCCAGCAGCTTGCGGGGGGCCCTCCAAGAGACCCAGTACTTC. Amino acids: CASSLRGALQETQYF.

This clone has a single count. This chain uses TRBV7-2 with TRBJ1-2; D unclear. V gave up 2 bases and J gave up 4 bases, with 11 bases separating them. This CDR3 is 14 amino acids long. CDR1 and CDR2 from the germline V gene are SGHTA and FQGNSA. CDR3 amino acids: CASSLSREGYGYTF. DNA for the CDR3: TGTGCCAGCAGCTTAAGCCGAGAGGGCTATGGCTACACCTTC.

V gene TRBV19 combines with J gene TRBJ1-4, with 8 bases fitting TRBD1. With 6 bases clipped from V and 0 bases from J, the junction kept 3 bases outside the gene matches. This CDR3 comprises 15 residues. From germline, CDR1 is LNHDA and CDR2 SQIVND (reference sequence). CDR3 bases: TGTGCCAGTAGGTCGGGACAGGCAACTAATGAAAAACTGTTTTTT. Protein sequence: CASRSGQATNEKLFF. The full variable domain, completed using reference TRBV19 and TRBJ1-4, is DGGITQSPKYLFRKEGQNVTLSCEQNLNHDAMYWYRQDPGQGLRLIYYSQIVNDFQKGDIAEGYSVSREKKESFPLTVTSAQKNPTAFYLCASRSGQATNEKLFFGSGTQLSVL.